This TCR beta chain was identified in a study of CXCR3-negative and CXCR3-positive naive CD8 T cells (dated by TCRdb to between 2017 and 2020). Concerning the study at large: In total, about 135 million TRB reads were obtained, or roughly 1.5 +/- 0.3 million reads per library. The diversity and physicochemical repertoire analyses included approximately ten donors pooled from two independent experiments. Naive subsets from 5 or 6 donors and memory cells from 3 donors were included in the TRBV-TRBJ cluster analysis. Summary of the overall study and its limitations: Compared with CXCR3-negative naive cells, CXCR3-positive naive cells had TRB CDR3s with higher hydrophobicity (lower Kidera factor 4), lower energy, and higher strength and volume indices. Naive CXCR3-negative and CXCR3-positive cells from the same donor showed similar TRBV-TRBJ usage, whereas memory cells showed distinct patterns. Both naive subsets had comparably high repertoire diversity, while memory CD8+ T cells had much lower repertoire diversity. Freshly isolated PBMCs were used for most assays because CXCR3 expression partially decreased after cryopreservation. Because surface CD5, which is linked to self-reactivity in mice, was comparable between the naive subsets, TCR interaction strength was also inferred from TRB CDR3 physicochemical properties.

As concerns this clonotype: No cognate antigen has been identified for it.

The CDR3 contains 16 residues, cysteine and phenylalanine counted. Only the protein is on record. The germline V gene sets CDR1 to MNHEY and CDR2 to SVGEGT. Each CD8+ T cell subset was flow-sorted in triplicate, and 300,000 or so cells per subset were placed directly into RLT lysis buffer. Naive CD8+ T cells were defined stringently as CD45RO-CCR7+CD27+CD95- to exclude memory contaminants. Standard density gradient centrifugation was used to isolate peripheral blood mononuclear cells from buffy coats. A FACSAria III was used to flow-sort naive CXCR3-negative and CXCR3-positive CD8+ T cells. Total RNA was extracted from sorted cells using an RNeasy Mini Kit. Sequenced on a NextSeq 550. The Human TCR Profiling Kit (MiLaboratory) was used to prepare UMI-labeled 5' RACE TRB cDNA libraries. cDNA synthesis used the entire amount of extracted RNA, and PCR amplification then used the entire amount of cDNA produced. Libraries were prepared in parallel with an identical number of PCR cycles. The paper's processing steps were these. MIGEC and MiXCR extracted about 54,000 +/- 9,700 unique UMI-labeled TRB cDNA molecules per library, requiring at least two reads per UMI. An average of roughly 40,000 +/- 10,000 functional in-frame TRB CDR3 nucleotide clonotypes without stop codons was found per library. After downsampling to 5000 UMI-labeled TRB molecules per sample, diversity metrics, including normalized Shannon-Wiener and Chao1, were computed in VDJtools. For the central five CDR3 residues, VDJtools calculated physicochemical properties weighted by clonotype size, namely interaction energy, strength, volume and Kidera factor 4. The reads went through TCRdb reprocessing, and each CDR3 protein sequence gets one entry with no DNA. These V and J calls derive from TCRdb rather than the authors' analysis. The table for this sample shows some 130,000 distinct CDR3 sequences. 0.25% to 0.35% of the sample is held by the ten biggest clonotypes.

The receptor comes from a human donor in good health. Some clones in this sample may be carry-over from other donors' samples. The sample taken for sequencing was naive CXCR3- CD8+ T cells from blood. This specimen's cell subset or site label, per the study, means: CD45RO-CCR7+CD27+CD95- naive CD8+ T cells lacking CXCR3 (TNR3-). Recombination joined TRBV6-2 or TRBV6-3 with TRBJ2-5; with no DNA, the TCRdb D assignment of TRBD1 cannot be verified. The CDR3 is CASSYQGQGAAETQYF.